This T cell receptor beta chain derives from a study of identical twins. Study-level findings and limits: Twins shared out-of-frame alpha sequences with excess low generation probability.

CDR1 and CDR2 from the germline V gene are SGHRS and YFSETQ. The CDR3 spans 16 residues. V dropped 4 bases and J dropped 4; count of bases not matched to a gene: 6. TCRdb reanalysed the 5' RACE reads using MiXCR and keeps one entry per CDR3 protein. The sample has 450,000 or so distinct CDR3 sequences; approximately 25% are singletons. This clonotype has a handful of counts. The target antigen is unknown. This sample was also put to use in a study of T cells expressing NK-cell markers.

Specimen: CD4+ T cells sorted from blood. The chain combines TRBV5-1 with TRBJ2-2; TRBD2 agrees at 11 bases. The TCR was taken from a woman between 18 and 29 years old in good health. CDR3 sequence reads: CASSPGLAGPTGELFF. In DNA form, the CDR3 reads TGCGCCAGCAGCCCCGGACTAGCGGGCCCCACCGGGGAGCTGTTTTTT.